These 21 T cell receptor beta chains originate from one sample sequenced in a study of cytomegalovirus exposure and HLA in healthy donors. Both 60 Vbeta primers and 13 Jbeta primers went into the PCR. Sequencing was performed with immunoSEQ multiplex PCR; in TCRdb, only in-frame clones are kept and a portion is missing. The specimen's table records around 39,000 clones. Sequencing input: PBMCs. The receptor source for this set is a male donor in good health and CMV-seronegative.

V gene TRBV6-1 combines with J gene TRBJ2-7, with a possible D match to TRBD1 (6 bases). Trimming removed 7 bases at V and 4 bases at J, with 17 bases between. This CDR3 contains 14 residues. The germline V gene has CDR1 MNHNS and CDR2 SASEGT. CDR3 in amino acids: CASMLRDTFYEQYF. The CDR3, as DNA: TGTGCCAGCATGTTACGGGACACTTTTTACGAGCAGTACTTC.

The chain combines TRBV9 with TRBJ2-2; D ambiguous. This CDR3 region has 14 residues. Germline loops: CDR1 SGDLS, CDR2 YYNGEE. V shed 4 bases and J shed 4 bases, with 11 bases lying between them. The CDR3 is CASSIPGGTGELFF. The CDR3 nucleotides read TGTGCCAGCAGCATACCAGGTGGCACCGGGGAGCTGTTTTTT.

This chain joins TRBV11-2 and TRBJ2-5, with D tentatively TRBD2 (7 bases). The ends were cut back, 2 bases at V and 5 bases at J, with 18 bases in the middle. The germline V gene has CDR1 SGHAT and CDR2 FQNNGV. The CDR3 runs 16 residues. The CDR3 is CASSLWWGGPDETQYF. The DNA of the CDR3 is TGTGCCAGCAGCTTATGGTGGGGGGGGCCGGATGAGACCCAGTACTTC.

The DNA for the CDR3 is TGTGCCAGCAGCTCAAGAGTGTACACTGAAGCTTTCTTT. This gives the protein CASSSRVYTEAFF. The genes are TRBV7-9 and TRBJ1-1; D is uncertain. The CDR3 spans 13 residues. The germline gives CDR1 SEHNR, CDR2 FQNEAQ (reference sequence). V was pared by 4 bases and J by 3 bases, with 9 bases between.

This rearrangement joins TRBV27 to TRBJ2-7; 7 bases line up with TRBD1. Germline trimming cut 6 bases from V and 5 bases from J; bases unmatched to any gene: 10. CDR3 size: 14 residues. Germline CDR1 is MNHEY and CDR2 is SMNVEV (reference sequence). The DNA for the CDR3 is TGTGCCAGCAGGCCCCGGGACAGCTTCCACGAGCAGTACTTC. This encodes CASRPRDSFHEQYF.

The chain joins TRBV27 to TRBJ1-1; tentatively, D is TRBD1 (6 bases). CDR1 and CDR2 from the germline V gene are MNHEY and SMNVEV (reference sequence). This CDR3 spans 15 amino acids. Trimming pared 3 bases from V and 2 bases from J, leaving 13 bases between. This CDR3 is CASSLLGAGNTEAFF. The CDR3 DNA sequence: TGTGCCAGCAGTTTGCTGGGGGCAGGAAACACTGAAGCTTTCTTT.

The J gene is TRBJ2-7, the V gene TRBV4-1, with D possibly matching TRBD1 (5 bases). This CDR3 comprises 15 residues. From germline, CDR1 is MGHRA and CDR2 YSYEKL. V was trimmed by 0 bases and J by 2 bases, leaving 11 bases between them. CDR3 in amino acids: CASSQDRAGTYEQYF. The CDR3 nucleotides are TGCGCCAGCAGCCAAGACCGGGCAGGGACCTACGAGCAGTACTTC.

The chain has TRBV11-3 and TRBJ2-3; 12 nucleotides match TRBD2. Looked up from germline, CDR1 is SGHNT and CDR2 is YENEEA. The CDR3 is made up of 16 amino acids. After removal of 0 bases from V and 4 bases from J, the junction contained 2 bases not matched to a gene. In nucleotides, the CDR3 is TGTGCCAGCAGCTTAGAGGCTAGCGGGGGGGCAGATACGCAGTATTTT. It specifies CASSLEASGGADTQYF.

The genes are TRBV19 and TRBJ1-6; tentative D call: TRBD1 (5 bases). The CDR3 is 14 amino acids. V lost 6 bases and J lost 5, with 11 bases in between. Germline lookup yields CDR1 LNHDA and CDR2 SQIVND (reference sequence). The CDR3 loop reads CASRKDSHNSPLHF. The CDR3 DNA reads TGTGCCAGTAGAAAAGACAGCCATAATTCACCCCTCCACTTT.

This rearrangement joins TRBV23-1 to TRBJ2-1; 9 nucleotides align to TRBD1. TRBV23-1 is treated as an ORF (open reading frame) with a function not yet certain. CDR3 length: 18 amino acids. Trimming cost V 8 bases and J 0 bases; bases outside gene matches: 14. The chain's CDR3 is CASGRETGGSSSYNEQFF. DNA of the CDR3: TGCGCCAGCGGCCGGGAGACAGGGGGTTCGAGCTCCTACAATGAGCAGTTCTTC.

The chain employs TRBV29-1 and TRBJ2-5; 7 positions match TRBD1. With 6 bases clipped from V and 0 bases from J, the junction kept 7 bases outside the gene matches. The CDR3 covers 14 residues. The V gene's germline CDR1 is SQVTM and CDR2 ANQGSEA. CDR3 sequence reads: CSVSRGQDQETQYF. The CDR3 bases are TGCAGCGTATCCCGCGGACAGGACCAAGAGACCCAGTACTTC.

The CDR3 DNA is TGTGCCAGCAGTGAAGTGACAGCTGGAAACACCATATATTTT. It yields the protein CASSEVTAGNTIYF. The chain is built from TRBV2 and TRBJ1-3, with D tentatively TRBD1 (5 bases). Trimming shortened V by 1 base and J by 2 bases, and 6 bases separated the two germline ends. This CDR3 contains 14 residues. CDR1 and CDR2 from the germline V gene are SNHLY and FYNNEI.

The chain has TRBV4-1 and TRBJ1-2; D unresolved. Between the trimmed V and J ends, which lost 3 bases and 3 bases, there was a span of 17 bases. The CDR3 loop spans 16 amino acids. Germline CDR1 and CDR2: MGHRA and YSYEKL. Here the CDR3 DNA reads TGCGCCAGCAGCCACCCTGCGGGAGGTTTATACTATGGCTACACCTTC. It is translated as CASSHPAGGLYYGYTF.

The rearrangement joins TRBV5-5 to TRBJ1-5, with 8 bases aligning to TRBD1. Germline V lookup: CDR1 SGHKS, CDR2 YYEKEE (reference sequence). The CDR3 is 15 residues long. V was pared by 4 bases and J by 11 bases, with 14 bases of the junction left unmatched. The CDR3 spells CASSGQGLQTAAQHF. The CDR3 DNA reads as TGTGCCAGCAGCGGACAGGGCCTGCAAACAGCGGCCCAGCATTTT. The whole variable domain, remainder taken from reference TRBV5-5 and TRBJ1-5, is DAGVTQSPTHLIKTRGQQVTLRCSPISGHKSVSWYQQVLGQGPQFIFQYYEKEERGRGNFPDRFSARQFPNYSSELNVNALLLGDSALYLCASSGQGLQTAAQHFGDGTRLSIL.

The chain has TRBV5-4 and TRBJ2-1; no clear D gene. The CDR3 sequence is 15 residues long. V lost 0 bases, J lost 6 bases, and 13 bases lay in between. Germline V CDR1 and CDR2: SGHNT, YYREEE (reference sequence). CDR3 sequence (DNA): TGTGCCAGCAGCTTGGAATCGTTTTTGAGCAATGAGCAGTTCTTC. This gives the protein CASSLESFLSNEQFF.

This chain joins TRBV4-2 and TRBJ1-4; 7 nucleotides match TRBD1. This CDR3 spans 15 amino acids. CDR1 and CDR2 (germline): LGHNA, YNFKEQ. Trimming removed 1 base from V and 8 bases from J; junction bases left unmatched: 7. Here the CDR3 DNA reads TGTGCCAGCAGCCAAGCGAAACAGGGGCGGGAAAAACTGTTTTTT. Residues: CASSQAKQGREKLFF.

The CDR3 nucleotides read TGTGCCAGCAGTTGGGTGGGAGGCCAGCCCCAGCATTTT. It yields the protein CASSWVGGQPQHF. This chain uses TRBV6-5 with TRBJ1-5; D remains ambiguous. CDR1 is MNHEY and CDR2 is SVGAGI in the germline V gene. Trimming removed 4 bases at V and 7 bases at J, with 11 bases between. This CDR3 has 13 amino acids.

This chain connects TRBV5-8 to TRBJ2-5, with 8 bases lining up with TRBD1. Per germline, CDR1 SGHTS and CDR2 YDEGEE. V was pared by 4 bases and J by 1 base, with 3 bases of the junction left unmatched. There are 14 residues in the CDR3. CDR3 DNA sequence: TGTGCCAGCAGCCAGGGACAGGTCCAAGAGACCCAGTACTTC. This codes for CASSQGQVQETQYF.

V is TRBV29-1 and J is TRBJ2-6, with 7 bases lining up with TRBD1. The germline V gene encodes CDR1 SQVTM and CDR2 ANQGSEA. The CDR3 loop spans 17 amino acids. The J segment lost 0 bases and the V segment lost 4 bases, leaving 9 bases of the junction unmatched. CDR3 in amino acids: CSVGNQDRDSGANVLTF. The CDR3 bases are TGCAGCGTTGGCAATCAAGACAGGGACTCTGGGGCCAACGTCCTGACTTTC.

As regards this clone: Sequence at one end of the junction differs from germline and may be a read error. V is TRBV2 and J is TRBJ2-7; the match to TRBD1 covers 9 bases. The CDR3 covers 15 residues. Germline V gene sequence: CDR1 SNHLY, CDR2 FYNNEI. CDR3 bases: TGTGCCAGCACCGCCTCCGGGACAGGGTCCTCCGAGCAGTACTTC. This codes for CASTASGTGSSEQYF.

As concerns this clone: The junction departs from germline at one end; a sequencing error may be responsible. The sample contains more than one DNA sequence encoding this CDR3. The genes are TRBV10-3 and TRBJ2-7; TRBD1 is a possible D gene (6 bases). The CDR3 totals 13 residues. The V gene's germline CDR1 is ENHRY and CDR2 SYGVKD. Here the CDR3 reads CAISRTGNDEQYF. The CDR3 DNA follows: TGCGCCATCAGTCGTACAGGGAACGACGAGCAGTACTTC.